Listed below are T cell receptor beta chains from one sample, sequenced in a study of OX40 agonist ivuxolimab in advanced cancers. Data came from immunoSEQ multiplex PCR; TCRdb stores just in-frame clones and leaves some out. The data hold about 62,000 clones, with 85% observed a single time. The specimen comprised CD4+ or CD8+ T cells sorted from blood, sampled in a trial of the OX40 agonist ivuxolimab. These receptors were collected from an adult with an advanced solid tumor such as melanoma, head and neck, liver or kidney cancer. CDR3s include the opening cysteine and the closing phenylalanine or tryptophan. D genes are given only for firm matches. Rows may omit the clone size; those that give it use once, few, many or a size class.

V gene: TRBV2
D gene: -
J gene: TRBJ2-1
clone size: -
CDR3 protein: CASSAGTHYNEQFF
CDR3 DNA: TGTGCCAGCAGTGCAGGGACCCACTACAATGAGCAGTTCTTC

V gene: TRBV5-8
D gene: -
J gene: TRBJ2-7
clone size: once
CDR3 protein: CASSLGAREIDEQYF
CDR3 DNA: TGTGCCAGCAGCTTGGGCGCCCGGGAGATCGACGAGCAGTACTTC

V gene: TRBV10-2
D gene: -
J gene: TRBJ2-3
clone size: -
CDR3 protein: CASSATTDTQYF
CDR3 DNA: TGCGCCAGCAGTGCCACAACAGATACGCAGTATTTT

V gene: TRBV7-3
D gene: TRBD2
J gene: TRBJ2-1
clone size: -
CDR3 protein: CASSLTVRTSGSSYNEQFF
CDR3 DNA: TGTGCCAGCAGCTTAACCGTCAGGACTAGCGGGAGCTCCTACAATGAGCAGTTCTTC

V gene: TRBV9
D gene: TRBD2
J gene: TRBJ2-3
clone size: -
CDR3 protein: CASSVVAGGLRDTQYF
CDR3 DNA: TGTGCCAGCAGCGTCGTAGCGGGAGGGCTCCGGGATACGCAGTATTTT

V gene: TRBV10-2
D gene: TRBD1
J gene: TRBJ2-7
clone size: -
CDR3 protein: CASSAGTEYSYEQYF
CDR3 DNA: TGCGCCAGCAGCGCCGGGACAGAATACTCCTACGAGCAGTACTTC

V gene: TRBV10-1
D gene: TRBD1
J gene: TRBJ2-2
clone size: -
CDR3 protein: CASSDRGQVNTGELFF
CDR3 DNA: TGCGCCAGCAGTGATCGAGGACAGGTTAACACCGGGGAGCTGTTTTTT

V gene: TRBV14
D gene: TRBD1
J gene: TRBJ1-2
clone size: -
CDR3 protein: CASSRPGQGAYGYTF
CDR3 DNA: TGTGCCAGCAGCCGACCGGGACAGGGGGCCTATGGCTACACCTTC

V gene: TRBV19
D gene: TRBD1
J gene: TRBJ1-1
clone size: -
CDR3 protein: CASSIGYRGRTEAFF
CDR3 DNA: TGTGCCAGTAGTATAGGATACAGGGGGCGCACTGAAGCTTTCTTT

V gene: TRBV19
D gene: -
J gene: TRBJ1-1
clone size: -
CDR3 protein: CASTYGGGTEAFF
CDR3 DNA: TGTGCCAGTACCTACGGAGGGGGCACTGAAGCTTTCTTT

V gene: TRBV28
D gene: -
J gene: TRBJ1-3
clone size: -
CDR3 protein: CASYQGGAGNTIYF
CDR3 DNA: TGTGCCAGCTATCAAGGAGGGGCTGGAAACACCATATATTTT

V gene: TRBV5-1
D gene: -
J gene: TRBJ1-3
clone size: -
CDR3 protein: CASSLGPQSSGNTIYF
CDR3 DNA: TGCGCCAGCAGCTTGGGCCCTCAGTCTTCTGGAAACACCATATATTTT

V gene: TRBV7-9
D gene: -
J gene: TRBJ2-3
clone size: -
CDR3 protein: CASSPLSQDTQYF
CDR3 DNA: TGTGCCAGCAGCCCCCTGAGTCAGGATACGCAGTATTTT

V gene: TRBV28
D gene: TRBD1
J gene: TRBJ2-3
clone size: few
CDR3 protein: CASSRQGSTQYF
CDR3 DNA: TGTGCCAGCAGTAGACAGGGCTCGACGCAGTATTTT

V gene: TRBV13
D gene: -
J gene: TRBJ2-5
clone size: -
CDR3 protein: CARSFPSGGKETQYF
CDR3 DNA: TGTGCCCGCAGCTTCCCGTCCGGGGGAAAAGAGACCCAGTACTTC

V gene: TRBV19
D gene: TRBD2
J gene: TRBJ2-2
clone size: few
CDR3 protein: CATRAGEFRTGELFF
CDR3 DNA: TGTGCCACTCGAGCGGGAGAATTTCGCACCGGGGAGCTGTTTTTT

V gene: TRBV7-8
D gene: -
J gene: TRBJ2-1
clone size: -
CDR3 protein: CASSLGVNEQFF
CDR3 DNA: TGTGCCAGCAGCCTCGGAGTCAATGAGCAGTTCTTC

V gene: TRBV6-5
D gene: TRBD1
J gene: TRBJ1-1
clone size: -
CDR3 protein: CASSYSGQVNTEAFF
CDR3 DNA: TGTGCCAGCAGTTACTCCGGACAGGTGAACACTGAAGCTTTCTTT

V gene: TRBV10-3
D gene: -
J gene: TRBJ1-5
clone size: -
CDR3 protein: CAISESQGGNQPQHF
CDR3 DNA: TGTGCCATCAGTGAGAGTCAGGGCGGCAATCAGCCCCAGCATTTT

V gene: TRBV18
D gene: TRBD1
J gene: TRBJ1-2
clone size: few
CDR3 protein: CASSEGQDYGYTF
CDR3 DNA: TGTGCCAGCTCAGAGGGACAGGACTATGGCTACACCTTC